The sequence of this T cell receptor beta chain was determined in a study of OX40 agonist ivuxolimab in advanced cancers. The V end was cut by 3 bases, the J end by 6 bases, with 15 bases between. CDR1 and CDR2 (germline): LGHNA, YSLEER. This CDR3 is 15 amino acids long. TCRdb's copy holds only in-frame clones and misses some; the assay was immunoSEQ multiplex PCR. The table lists tens of thousands of clones, approximately 94% of them singletons. The gene calls are TRBV4-3 and TRBJ1-5; D possibly corresponds to TRBD1 (5 bases). The sequence was obtained from an adult with an advanced solid tumor such as melanoma, head and neck, liver or kidney cancer. Here the sequenced sample was CD4+ or CD8+ T cells sorted from blood, taken in a trial of the OX40 agonist ivuxolimab. The chain's CDR3 is CASSHGLGGIQPQHF. The CDR3, as DNA: TGCGCCAGCAGCCATGGGTTGGGGGGGATTCAGCCCCAGCATTTT.